This T cell receptor (beta chain) appears in the sequencing data of a study of blood T cells in healthy people across ages (dated by TCRdb to about 2015). Study-wide context: Template switching captured roughly one uniquely barcoded TCR beta cDNA molecule per two T cells in model experiments. To avoid experimental bias, donors of different ages were distributed randomly across sequencing lanes. Donors were grouped into four age groups: young (average approximately 16 years), middle-aged (about 40), aged (around 60) and long-lived (around 80). The study analyzed two additional independent replicas of 1 million unique cDNA reads from the same blood draw for two donors, one aged 18 to 29 and one aged 80 or older. Using deep sequencing normalized with unique cDNA molecular identifiers, the study measured how TCR beta repertoire diversity changes with age.

The library was generated by 5' RACE. The run used an Illumina HiSeq 2500. The second PCR ran for about 7 to 11 cycles and used a J-beta primer mix along with a sample-barcoded 5' primer. A unique molecular identifier was introduced onto each TCR beta cDNA molecule by a template-switch 5' adaptor carrying 12 random nucleotides. Each sample yielded at least 3 million CDR3-containing paired-end reads. First-strand cDNA was synthesized from all RNA with the Mint cDNA synthesis kit, primed by a TRBC-specific oligonucleotide. Following uracil-DNA glycosylase treatment, all cDNA underwent a first 18-cycle PCR with the universal primers M1SS and BC2_uni_R. Under the source paper's analysis protocol: For normalization, 1 million high-quality reads were randomly selected from each sample, with every read carrying a distinct molecular identifier. Instead of being binned into consensus sequences, reads that shared molecular identifiers were thrown out. MiTCR, set to a Q25 quality threshold and the strictest error-elimination algorithm, was used for CDR3 identification, clonotype clustering and error correction. A nonparametric unseen species model with Euler transformation was used to estimate lower-bound total TCR beta diversity. TCRdb trimmed the raw reads at Q25, called clones with MiXCR and kept productive beta chains. Duplicate CDR3 protein sequences are folded into a single record with the most common DNA and genes. The V and J calls come from TCRdb's annotation, not from the publication. The sample table holds under 800,000 distinct CDR3 sequences, of which roughly 44% were seen once. 20% to 25% of the sample lies in the top ten.

Systemically healthy Caucasian individuals from Russia, over 30 in total and aged about 6 to 90 years, were included as donors. Each donor gave roughly 9 milliliters of peripheral blood, drawn into EDTA-treated Vacutainer tubes. Ficoll-Paque density-gradient centrifugation was used to isolate PBMCs, with at least 7 million per sample. Total RNA was extracted from PBMCs with Trizol reagent, with at least 6 micrograms obtained per sample. For every donor, an aliquot of PBMCs went through flow cytometry to measure the percentages of naive CD45RAhigh/CD27high T cells. CDR3 length: 17 amino acids, cysteine to phenylalanine. The sequence is cut down to CDR3 DNA, 51 bases in frame from base 1. V is cut back by 6 bases and J by 0 bases, with 7 bases in the junction unmatched. Reading the germline V gene gives CDR1 SNHLY and CDR2 FYNNEI. Study-wide conclusions, independent of this receptor: Estimates of total diversity based on one million sequenced T cells were regarded as lower bounds and as underestimates. Because donor CMV infection status was unknown, age-related changes in expanded clonotypes were potentially confounded. Compared with the aged group, the long-lived group had more naive CD4+ T cells, fewer expanded clones and increased TCR diversity, a pattern suggesting age selection. Observed TCR beta diversity per million T cells fell roughly linearly with age, and a significant reduction was already apparent by age roughly 40. There was a strong correlation between observed TCR beta diversity and the percentage of naive T cells measured by flow cytometry. Since profiling was done on bulk unsorted PBMCs, naive and antigen-experienced compartments could not be conclusively compared.

This clonotype was observed a few times. Its antigen is not yet known. No qualities accompany the bases; no much larger clone lies one base away. The sample taken for sequencing was blood. This receptor was obtained from a woman in her sixties in good health. This receptor chain uses TRBV2 and TRBJ2-6, and TRBD1 matches 8 of the central bases. The nucleotides read TGTGCCAGCAGGCGGACAGGGCTGCCCTCTGGGGCCAACGTCCTGACTTTC. This codes for CASRRTGLPSGANVLTF.